The 30 T cell receptor beta chains below all came from one sample that was sequenced in a study of blood T cell repertoires in COVID-19 (dated by TCRdb to between 2020 and 2021). Receptors were amplified or captured by the immunoSEQ multiplex PCR assay. TCRdb limited this immuneACCESS table to in-frame rearrangements with V and J called. A share of clones is missing; checked studies link under half to unresolved V genes, and the rest is unexplained. This sample holds about 220,000 clones; around 80% were observed only once. Clones ranked in the top ten supply under 8.5% of the sample. The specimen was peripheral blood. These receptors were obtained from a woman aged 65 to 85 with acute or convalescent COVID-19.

This clone was seen many times. The chain combines TRBV5-8 with TRBJ2-2, with 11 positions matching TRBD2. CDR3 length: 17 amino acids. CDR1 is SGHTS, CDR2 YDEGEE, per germline. V was clipped by 3 bases and J by 5 bases; unmatched bases: 9. This CDR3 reads CASSSTSGARRTGELFF. The CDR3 coding sequence is TGTGCCAGCAGCTCGACTAGCGGGGCCCGTCGAACCGGGGAGCTGTTTTTT.

This chain joins TRBV6-2 or TRBV6-3 and TRBJ2-7; 7 bases line up with TRBD2. Germline V gene sequence: CDR1 MNHEY, CDR2 SVGEGT. V trimming: 2 bases; J trimming: 0 bases; junction bases outside the gene matches: 13. The CDR3 runs 18 residues. The CDR3 DNA reads as TGTGCCAGCAGTTACGAGGTGGTGGGGGGGACCACCTCCTACGAGCAGTACTTC. Translating it yields CASSYEVVGGTTSYEQYF.

This chain uses TRBV24-1 with TRBJ2-5; tentatively, D is TRBD2 (5 bases). Germline V lookup: CDR1 KGHDR, CDR2 SFDVKD. The CDR3 totals 15 residues. Trimming shortened V by 3 bases and J by 4 bases, and 14 bases separated the two germline ends. The chain's CDR3 is CATSDPLGGLETQYF. Written as DNA, the CDR3 is TGTGCCACCAGTGATCCCCTAGGAGGTTTAGAGACCCAGTACTTC.

The chain's CDR3 is CASSPQRQTGDGYTF. CDR3 nucleotides: TGTGCCAGCTCACCTCAACGACAAACAGGGGATGGCTACACCTTC. The chain couples TRBV18 to TRBJ1-2, with 7 bases identical to TRBD1. CDR3 size: 15 residues. From germline, CDR1 is KGHSH and CDR2 LQKENI. The V and J ends lost 3 bases and 6 bases, in that order; junction bases with no gene match: 10.

This clone was counted a few times. The genes are TRBV10-3 and TRBJ2-5; 8 bases match TRBD2. Looked up from germline, CDR1 is ENHRY and CDR2 is SYGVKD. The CDR3 sequence is 15 residues long. Germline trimming cut 8 bases from V and 1 base from J; bases unmatched to any gene: 9. The CDR3 nucleotides are TGTGCCATCGCCCCCCGACGGGGGGGCCAAGAGACCCAGTACTTC. Translating gives CAIAPRRGGQETQYF.

Only a few counts were recorded for this clone. Other nucleotide sequences from this sample produce the same CDR3. V is TRBV2 and J is TRBJ2-7; perhaps TRBD2 as D (5 bases). V shed 8 bases and J shed 7 bases, with 12 bases lying between them. CDR3 length equals 11 residues. The V gene's germline CDR1 is SNHLY and CDR2 FYNNEI. CDR3 DNA: TGTGCCAGCCGTGGGCGAGGGGAGCAGTACTTC. It encodes CASRGRGEQYF.

This clone was seen a few times. The rearrangement joins TRBV18 to TRBJ2-7; TRBD1 might be the D (5 bases). Germline-derived CDR1 and CDR2 are KGHSH and LQKENI. Trimming took off 2 bases at V and 6 bases at J, with 11 bases between the two ends. The CDR3 loop spans 13 amino acids. Written as DNA, the CDR3 is TGTGCCAGCTCACCAAGACAGACGGCCGAGCAGTACTTC. Its translation: CASSPRQTAEQYF.

This chain uses TRBV10-3 with TRBJ1-5; D remains ambiguous. Per germline, CDR1 ENHRY and CDR2 SYGVKD. The CDR3 runs 13 residues. Trimming pared 3 bases from V and 0 bases from J, leaving 3 bases between. CDR3 coding DNA: TGTGCCATCAGTGAAGCTAGCAATCAGCCCCAGCATTTT. Translating it yields CAISEASNQPQHF.

The chain couples TRBV7-8 to TRBJ2-7, with 7 bases matching TRBD2. There are 16 residues in the CDR3. The V segment lost 2 bases and the J segment 3 bases; nucleotides outside the gene matches: 10. CDR1 is SGHVS and CDR2 is FQNEAQ in the germline V gene. Written as DNA, the CDR3 is TGTGCCAGCAGCTTAACCGGGGCGGGGGTTGACTACGAGCAGTACTTC. It is translated as CASSLTGAGVDYEQYF. The full variable domain, in which reference TRBV7-8 and TRBJ2-7 provide the parts outside the CDR3, is GAGVSQSPRYKVAKRGQDVALRCDPISGHVSLFWYQQALGQGPEFLTYFQNEAQLDKSGLPSDRFFAERPEGSVSTLKIQRTQQEDSAVYLCASSLTGAGVDYEQYFGPGTRLTVT.

The chain recombines TRBV6-5 with TRBJ2-4, with 8 bases matching TRBD1. Per the germline V gene, CDR1 is MNHEY and CDR2 is SVGAGI. This CDR3 has 13 amino acids. V gave up 2 bases and J gave up 8 bases; unmatched junction bases: 2. The CDR3 DNA sequence: TGTGCCAGCAGTTACGGGGGACAGGACATTCAGTACTTC. This codes for CASSYGGQDIQYF.

The chain uses TRBV10-2 and TRBJ2-1; TRBD2 matches 7 bases. CDR3 length: 16 residues. The V and J ends lost 7 bases and 1 base, in that order; junction bases with no gene match: 10. Germline assignment: CDR1 WSHSY and CDR2 SAAADI. The chain's CDR3 is CASNAQAGYSYNEQFF. In DNA, the CDR3 is TGCGCCAGCAACGCGCAAGCGGGGTATTCCTACAATGAGCAGTTCTTC.

The chain combines TRBV19 with TRBJ1-2; 7 bases are shared with TRBD1. V was clipped by 10 bases and J by 6 bases; unmatched bases: 8. The germline V gene encodes CDR1 LNHDA and CDR2 SQIVND (reference sequence). The CDR3 has 12 residues. This chain's CDR3 is CATTKGQNGYTF. Here the CDR3 DNA reads TGTGCCACCACTAAGGGACAGAATGGCTACACCTTC.

The DNA of the CDR3 is TGTGCCAGCAGCCCCCAAGGAGGTAATGAGTACAATGAGCAGTTCTTC. Translation gives CASSPQGGNEYNEQFF. This chain uses TRBV7-3 with TRBJ2-1; TRBD2 is a possible D gene (5 bases). Trimming pared 5 bases from V and 4 bases from J, leaving 18 bases between. Germline loops: CDR1 SGHTA, CDR2 FQGTGA. This CDR3 is 16 amino acids long.

The chain links TRBV6-5 to TRBJ2-5; no definite D call. Trimming pared 0 bases from V and 3 bases from J, leaving 5 bases between. The CDR3 runs 13 residues. Germline lookup yields CDR1 MNHEY and CDR2 SVGAGI. The CDR3 here is CASSYSAEETQYF. In DNA form, the CDR3 reads TGTGCCAGCAGTTACTCAGCCGAAGAGACCCAGTACTTC.

CDR3 region: CASSRAVGQGSEKLFF. In DNA, the CDR3 is TGTGCCAGCAGTCGAGCAGTTGGACAGGGCTCAGAAAAACTGTTTTTT. V and J are TRBV6-6 and TRBJ1-4, with 8 bases lining up with TRBD1. The V gene end was trimmed by 5 bases and the J gene end by 8 bases; junction bases not matched to a gene: 13. Per germline, CDR1 MNHNY and CDR2 SVGAGI (reference sequence). The CDR3 spans 16 residues.

This clone was seen a few times. The rearrangement links TRBV5-1 to TRBJ2-2; D gene uncertain. This CDR3 spans 15 amino acids. Looked up from germline, CDR1 is SGHRS and CDR2 is YFSETQ. Trimming pared 5 bases from V and 1 base from J, leaving 12 bases between. The CDR3 sequence: CASRRALMNTGELFF. The DNA of the CDR3 is TGCGCCAGCAGGAGAGCTTTAATGAACACCGGGGAGCTGTTTTTT.

The V call is TRBV15, the J call TRBJ2-7, with 8 bases identical to TRBD1. The ends lost 0 bases at V and 2 bases at J; junction bases unmatched: 6. Germline V lookup: CDR1 LNHNV, CDR2 YYDKDF (reference sequence). This CDR3 has 16 amino acids. For the CDR3, the DNA is TGTGCCACCAGCAGAGATCGGTACAGGGGGACCTACGAGCAGTACTTC. It encodes CATSRDRYRGTYEQYF. The variable domain in full, with the rest retrieved from reference TRBV15 and TRBJ2-7, is DAMVIQNPRYQVTQFGKPVTLSCSQTLNHNVMYWYQQKSSQAPKLLFHYYDKDFNNEADTPDNFQSRRPNTSFCFLDIRSPGLGDTAMYLCATSRDRYRGTYEQYFGPGTRLTVT.

V gene TRBV20-1 combines with J gene TRBJ2-7; D is uncertain. The V and J ends lost 5 bases and 1 base respectively, with 6 bases between them. CDR3 length: 11 residues. CDR1 and CDR2 from the germline V gene are DFQATT and SNEGSKA (reference sequence). The CDR3 sequence: CSALESYEQYF. The CDR3 coding sequence is TGCAGTGCTCTGGAGTCCTACGAGCAGTACTTC.

The chain employs TRBV14 and TRBJ1-5; D call uncertain. V was pared by 0 bases and J by 4 bases, with 4 bases between. Germline-derived CDR1 and CDR2 are SGHDN and FVKESK. The CDR3 has 13 residues. CDR3 DNA: TGTGCCAGCAGCCAAGACGCGAATCAGCCCCAGCATTTT. This sequence encodes CASSQDANQPQHF.

V and J are TRBV5-8 and TRBJ1-5, with 8 bases matching TRBD1. The CDR3 is made up of 15 amino acids. Germline CDR1 SGHTS, CDR2 YDEGEE. Trimming took 0 bases from V and 5 from J; bases not matched to a gene: 4. The CDR3 loop is CASSLGTGRDQPQHF. The CDR3 nucleotides are TGTGCCAGCAGCTTGGGGACAGGGAGGGATCAGCCCCAGCATTTT.

The gene calls are TRBV9 and TRBJ1-2; D might be TRBD1 (5 bases). V was trimmed by 1 base and J by 3 bases, leaving 16 bases between them. Germline assignment: CDR1 SGDLS and CDR2 YYNGEE. This CDR3 spans 16 amino acids. The CDR3 reads CASSVTVTGGYYGYTF. The CDR3 nucleotides read TGTGCCAGCAGCGTAACGGTAACAGGCGGCTACTATGGCTACACCTTC.

The chain uses TRBV4-2 and TRBJ2-3; 10 bases fit TRBD2. The CDR3 runs to 20 residues. Germline loops: CDR1 LGHNA, CDR2 YNFKEQ. V was clipped by 4 bases and J by 2 bases; unmatched bases: 18. The CDR3 nucleotides are TGTGCCAGCAGCCGCCCCGGGGGAGGTAGCGGGGGGCCCAACACAGATACGCAGTATTTT. Translating gives CASSRPGGGSGGPNTDTQYF.

The chain has TRBV29-1 and TRBJ2-3, with 9 bases that match TRBD2. V was clipped by 0 bases and J by 9 bases; unmatched bases: 7. CDR1 and CDR2 (germline): SQVTM, ANQGSEA. This CDR3 comprises 14 residues. The CDR3 DNA is TGCAGCGTTGAAGAGCAGGCCCTAGCGGGGACGCAGTATTTT. Translation: CSVEEQALAGTQYF.

V and J are TRBV28 and TRBJ1-5; D is unresolved. The germline V and J ends were trimmed by 6 bases and 5 bases, with 8 bases remaining between them. Germline V gene lookup returns CDR1 MDHEN and CDR2 SYDVKM. This CDR3 spans 12 amino acids. The CDR3 here is CASSPIDQPQHF. The DNA for the CDR3 is TGTGCCAGCAGCCCCATAGATCAGCCCCAGCATTTT.

The chain has TRBV10-1 and TRBJ2-7; D is unclear. The CDR3 sequence is 12 residues long. V lost 2 bases and J lost 5, with 7 bases in between. Germline V lookup: CDR1 WNHNN, CDR2 SYGVQD (reference sequence). CDR3 sequence reads: CASSERANEQYF. CDR3 sequence (DNA): TGCGCCAGCAGTGAGAGAGCGAACGAGCAGTACTTC.

This clone has only a few counts. The chain carries TRBV28 and TRBJ1-6; 9 bases align to TRBD1. In germline, CDR1 is MDHEN, CDR2 SYDVKM. V was pared by 2 bases and J by 6 bases, with 5 bases of the junction left unmatched. The CDR3 sequence is 16 residues long. This chain's CDR3 is CASSLGTGSSNSPLHF. The DNA of the CDR3 is TGTGCCAGCAGTTTAGGGACAGGGTCGTCTAATTCACCCCTCCACTTT. Using reference TRBV28 and TRBJ1-6 for the parts outside the CDR3, the full variable domain is DVKVTQSSRYLVKRTGEKVFLECVQDMDHENMFWYRQDPGLGLRLIYFSYDVKMKEKGDIPEGYSVSREKKERFSLILESASTNQTSMYLCASSLGTGSSNSPLHFGNGTRLTVT.

The chain couples TRBV5-6 to TRBJ2-7; D gene uncertain. V was clipped by 3 bases and J by 0 bases, with 4 bases between them. Germline V lookup: CDR1 SGHDT, CDR2 YYEEEE. The CDR3 totals 12 residues. The DNA for the CDR3 is TGTGCCAGCAGCTCGAGCTCCTACGAGCAGTACGTC. Protein product: CASSSSSYEQYV.

This clone was seen once. The chain joins TRBV10-3 to TRBJ2-1; maybe TRBD2 (6 bases). Trimming left V 2 bases short and J 5 bases short, with 16 bases between. The germline V gene encodes CDR1 ENHRY and CDR2 SYGVKD. CDR3 length: 16 amino acids. CDR3 coding DNA: TGTGCCATCAGTGAGCCGGCTAGCGAGACAAACAATGAGCAGTTCTTC. Its protein is CAISEPASETNNEQFF.

The chain combines TRBV6-6 with TRBJ1-2, with D possibly matching TRBD1 (5 bases). Germline V gene data show CDR1 as MNHNY and CDR2 as SVGAGI (reference sequence). V lost 2 bases and J 7 bases, leaving 11 bases between the germline ends. CDR3 size: 13 residues. CDR3 nucleotide sequence: TGTGCCAGCAGTTACAGGACAAATAGTGGCTACACCTTC. Translated: CASSYRTNSGYTF.

The V call is TRBV30, the J call TRBJ1-2; 10 nucleotides match TRBD1. V was pared by 5 bases and J by 8 bases, with 14 bases of the junction left unmatched. The CDR3 spans 15 residues. The germline gives CDR1 GTSNPN, CDR2 SVGIG (reference sequence). CDR3 in amino acids: CAWHSGTGVGKGYTF. CDR3 DNA sequence: TGTGCCTGGCACTCCGGGACAGGGGTGGGAAAAGGCTACACCTTC.